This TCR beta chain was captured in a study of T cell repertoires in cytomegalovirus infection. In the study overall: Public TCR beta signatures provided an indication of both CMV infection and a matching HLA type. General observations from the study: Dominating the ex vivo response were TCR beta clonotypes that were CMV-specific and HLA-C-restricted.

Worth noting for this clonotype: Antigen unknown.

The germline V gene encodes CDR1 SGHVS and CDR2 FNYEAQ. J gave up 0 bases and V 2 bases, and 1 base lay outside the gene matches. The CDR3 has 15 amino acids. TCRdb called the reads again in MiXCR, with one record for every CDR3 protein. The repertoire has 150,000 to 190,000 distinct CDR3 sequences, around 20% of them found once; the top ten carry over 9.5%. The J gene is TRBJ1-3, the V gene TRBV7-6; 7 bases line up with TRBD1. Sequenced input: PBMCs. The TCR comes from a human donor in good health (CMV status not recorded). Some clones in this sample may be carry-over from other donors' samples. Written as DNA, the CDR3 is TGTGCCAGCAGCTTACGGGACAGCTCTGGAAACACCATATATTTT. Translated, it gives CASSLRDSSGNTIYF.